This T cell receptor (beta chain) was documented in a study of blood T cells in healthy people across ages. On the study more broadly: The template switching approach captured approximately one barcoded beta molecule for every two T cells.

Combining a sample-barcoded 5' primer with a J-beta primer mix, a second PCR ran for about 6 to 11 cycles. One entry per CDR3 protein results from TCRdb running MiXCR on the 5' RACE reads. The data contain 1.5 million to 2 million distinct CDR3 sequences, roughly 28% of them singletons. This clonotype occurred a few times. Its antigen is still unknown. General study points: Naive and antigen-experienced cells could not be conclusively compared, given unsorted PBMCs.

Germline CDR1 reads GTSNPN; CDR2 reads SVGIG (reference sequence). The V gene lost 0 bases and the J gene lost 0 bases, with 9 bases spanning the gap. The CDR3 covers 15 residues. The sequence derives from a woman aged 25-40 years in good health. The V call is TRBV30, the J call TRBJ2-1; no definite D call. Material: blood. CDR3 bases: TGTGCCTGGAGTGTACGAGTGAGCTCCTACAATGAGCAGTTCTTC. Translation: CAWSVRVSSYNEQFF.